One sample yielded the 17 T cell receptor beta chains listed below, sequenced in a study of response to subunit inactivated influenza vaccine (dated by TCRdb to between 2017 and 2018). The sample's time point label is to be understood as: approximately 47 days after influenza vaccine administration. Receptor amplification or capture employed RT-PCR. The sample was run on an Illumina HiSeq 2500. TCRdb cleaned the public reads at Q25 with fastp, built clones with MiXCR and kept in-frame beta chains. Rows merge per CDR3 protein into single entries with the most common DNA and genes. This sample lists about 520,000 distinct CDR3 sequences; 9.5% to 12% were detected once. 10% to 15% of the sample rests with the top ten. This sample comprised PBMCs from blood, obtained about 40 days after vaccination. The source is a man aged 50-59 years who received an inactivated influenza vaccine. Donor details come from another sample of the same person, matched by shared clones.

This chain links TRBV6-2 or TRBV6-3 with TRBJ2-7, with D perhaps matching TRBD1 (5 bases). Trimming cost V 6 bases and J 0 bases, with 12 bases left between them. This CDR3 has 14 amino acids. The V gene's germline CDR1 is MNHEY and CDR2 SVGEGT. The CDR3 nucleotides read TGTGCCAGCAGACGACAGTTAAACTCCTACGAGCAGTACTTC. This translates into CASRRQLNSYEQYF.

This clonotype was picked up a small number of times. The rearrangement links TRBV24-1 to TRBJ2-2; D uncertain. The length of the CDR3 is 13 residues. Germline V gene data show CDR1 as KGHDR and CDR2 as SFDVKD. Trimming took 4 bases from V and 6 from J, leaving 8 bases between them. The CDR3: CATSDTSSGELFF. Here the CDR3 DNA reads TGTGCCACCAGTGACACGTCCTCCGGGGAGCTGTTTTTT.

This clonotype was detected a few times. V gene TRBV6-5 combines with J gene TRBJ2-5; 8 positions agree with TRBD1. From germline, CDR1 is MNHEY and CDR2 SVGAGI. The CDR3 covers 15 residues. J was trimmed by 5 bases and V by 2 bases; bases with no gene match: 7. CDR3 sequence reads: CASSYTTGETETQYF. CDR3 bases: TGTGCCAGCAGTTACACGACAGGGGAAACCGAGACCCAGTACTTC.

This chain uses TRBV4-3 with TRBJ2-1, with 10 bases identical to TRBD2. The germline V gene encodes CDR1 LGHNA and CDR2 YSLEER. The V gene end was trimmed by 0 bases and the J gene end by 8 bases; junction bases not matched to a gene: 7. The CDR3 consists of 16 residues. The CDR3, as DNA: TGCGCCAGCAGCCAAGATTATTCGCTAGCGGGGGATGAGCAGTTCTTC. Translating gives CASSQDYSLAGDEQFF.

The rearrangement joins TRBV24-1 to TRBJ2-1, with 10 bases aligning to TRBD2. The CDR3 sequence is 19 residues long. Germline lookup yields CDR1 KGHDR and CDR2 SFDVKD. The V gene end was trimmed by 5 bases and the J gene end by 3 bases; junction bases not matched to a gene: 15. The CDR3 DNA is TGTGCCACCAGTGGCCCACACCTAGCGGGAGAGGTTGGCTACAATGAGCAGTTCTTC. Residues: CATSGPHLAGEVGYNEQFF.

V gene TRBV5-1 combines with J gene TRBJ2-7, with D perhaps TRBD1 (6 bases). CDR3 length: 14 amino acids. V was trimmed by 0 bases and J by 2 bases, leaving 9 bases between them. CDR1 and CDR2 from the germline V gene are SGHRS and YFSETQ. The CDR3 region is CASSLVGHPYEQYF. The CDR3 nucleotides read TGCGCCAGCAGCTTGGTGGGACACCCCTACGAGCAGTACTTC. The full variable domain, completed using reference TRBV5-1 and TRBJ2-7, is KAGVTQTPRYLIKTRGQQVTLSCSPISGHRSVSWYQQTPGQGLQFLFEYFSETQRNKGNFPGRFSGRQFSNSRSEMNVSTLELGDSALYLCASSLVGHPYEQYFGPGTRLTVT.

This clonotype was detected only a few times. This rearrangement joins TRBV6-1 to TRBJ2-1, with a possible D match to TRBD2 (6 bases). Trimming removed 5 bases from V and 8 bases from J, with 13 bases in between. This CDR3 has 13 amino acids. Germline CDR1 is MNHNS and CDR2 is SASEGT. The DNA for the CDR3 is TGTGCCAGCAGTCAACCTAGCGTCCATGAGCAGTTCTTC. Translated, it gives CASSQPSVHEQFF.

This clonotype was found many times. The V and J genes are TRBV7-2 and TRBJ2-1; TRBD2 is a possible D gene (5 bases). Germline-derived CDR1 and CDR2 are SGHTA and FQGNSA. V lost 2 bases to trimming and J lost 3 bases, with 5 bases between them. This CDR3 spans 13 amino acids. CDR3 protein: CASSLRGYNEQFF. DNA of the CDR3: TGTGCCAGCAGCTTACGGGGCTACAATGAGCAGTTCTTC.

The chain joins TRBV6-2 or TRBV6-3 to TRBJ2-3, with 8 nucleotides matching TRBD1. Trimming cost V 6 bases and J 2 bases; bases outside gene matches: 4. Germline V gene sequence: CDR1 MNHEY, CDR2 SVGEGT. The CDR3 has 14 residues. CDR3 nucleotides: TGTGCCAGCAGAGAGGACAGGGTCACAGATACGCAGTATTTT. It is translated as CASREDRVTDTQYF.

This clonotype has more than one count but fewer than ten. The rearrangement joins TRBV11-2 to TRBJ2-5; 12 bases match TRBD2. This CDR3 is 16 amino acids long. The V segment lost 7 bases and the J segment 5 bases; nucleotides outside the gene matches: 11. CDR1 and CDR2 from the germline V gene are SGHAT and FQNNGV. CDR3 in DNA: TGTGCCAGCACCCTTCGGCTAGCGGGAGGGCGGGAGACCCAGTACTTC. Translating it yields CASTLRLAGGRETQYF.

The chain links TRBV7-2 to TRBJ2-1; TRBD1 or TRBD2 may be the D gene (5 bases each). The V end lost 2 bases, the J end lost 2 bases, and 7 bases lay between the germline ends. The CDR3 is made up of 14 amino acids. Germline values: CDR1 SGHTA, CDR2 FQGNSA. The CDR3 sequence is CASSLLGAYNEQFF. The CDR3 DNA follows: TGTGCCAGCAGCTTATTGGGGGCCTACAATGAGCAGTTCTTC.

This clonotype was observed a few times. This chain connects TRBV2 to TRBJ1-5; no reliable D call. The V gene lost 3 bases and the J gene lost 7 bases, with 13 bases spanning the gap. In germline, CDR1 is SNHLY, CDR2 FYNNEI. The CDR3 covers 14 residues. The CDR3 loop reads CASSDRFYEQPQHF. The CDR3 nucleotides read TGTGCCAGCAGTGACAGGTTCTATGAACAGCCCCAGCATTTT.

This clonotype was observed at least ten times. The rearrangement uses TRBV20-1 and TRBJ2-7; 10 nucleotides match TRBD2. This CDR3 is built from 14 residues. Per the germline V gene, CDR1 is DFQATT and CDR2 is SNEGSKA (reference sequence). Germline trimming cut 5 bases from V and 7 bases from J; bases unmatched to any gene: 11. In DNA, the CDR3 is TGCAGTGCTGCCAATAGCGGGGGGTCGGGGGAGCAGTACTTC. This gives the protein CSAANSGGSGEQYF.

V and J are TRBV7-9 and TRBJ1-1; possible D gene TRBD1, 5 bases. V was clipped by 6 bases and J by 7 bases, with 12 bases between them. The CDR3 extends over 12 amino acids. CDR1 SEHNR and CDR2 FQNEAQ come from the germline V gene (reference sequence). The CDR3 spells CASRSAGIEAFF. In DNA form, the CDR3 reads TGTGCCAGCAGGTCGGCAGGGATTGAAGCTTTCTTT.

Many counts were recorded for this clonotype. The chain is built from TRBV28 and TRBJ1-5; unclear D gene. In germline, CDR1 is MDHEN, CDR2 SYDVKM. Trimming took off 10 bases at V and 1 base at J, with 14 bases between the two ends. This CDR3 has 14 residues. CDR3 loop: CATEYSWSNQPQHF. The DNA of the CDR3 is TGTGCCACCGAGTATAGTTGGAGCAATCAGCCCCAGCATTTT.

V and J are TRBV30 and TRBJ1-1; 9 nucleotides align to TRBD1. CDR3 length: 15 amino acids. Per germline, CDR1 GTSNPN and CDR2 SVGIG (reference sequence). With V trimmed by 3 bases and J by 0 bases, 5 bases remained unmatched. This CDR3 is CAWSRDRVLNTEAFF. The CDR3 DNA reads as TGTGCCTGGAGCCGGGACAGGGTATTGAACACTGAAGCTTTCTTT. Drawing the rest from reference TRBV30 and TRBJ1-1, the complete variable domain is SQTIHQWPATLVQPVGSPLSLECTVEGTSNPNLYWYRQAAGRGLQLLFYSVGIGQISSEVPQNLSASRPQDRQFILSSKKLLLSDSGFYLCAWSRDRVLNTEAFFGQGTRLTVV.

The chain combines TRBV7-2 with TRBJ2-1; TRBD1 matches at 9 bases. CDR3 length equals 15 residues. With 9 bases clipped from V and 6 bases from J, the junction kept 12 bases outside the gene matches. Germline V lookup: CDR1 SGHTA, CDR2 FQGNSA. CDR3 in DNA: TGTGCCAGTCGGGACAGGGAAGTTCAGGGCAATGAGCAGTTCTTC. Its translation is CASRDREVQGNEQFF. The full variable domain, its missing parts supplied by reference TRBV7-2 and TRBJ2-1, is GAGVSQSPSNKVTEKGKDVELRCDPISGHTALYWYRQSLGQGLEFLIYFQGNSAPDKSGLPSDRFSAERTGGSVSTLTIQRTQQEDSAVYLCASRDREVQGNEQFFGPGTRLTVL.